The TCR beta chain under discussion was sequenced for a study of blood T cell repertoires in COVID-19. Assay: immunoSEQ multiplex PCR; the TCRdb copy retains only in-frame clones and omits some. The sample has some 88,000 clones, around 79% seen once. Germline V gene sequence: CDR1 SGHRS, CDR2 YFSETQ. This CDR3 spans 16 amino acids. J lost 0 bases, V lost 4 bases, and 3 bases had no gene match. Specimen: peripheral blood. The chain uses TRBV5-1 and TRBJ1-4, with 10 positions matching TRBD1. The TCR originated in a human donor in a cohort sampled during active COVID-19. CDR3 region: CASSTGQGATNEKLFF. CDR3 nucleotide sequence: TGCGCCAGCAGCACTGGACAGGGGGCAACTAATGAAAAACTGTTTTTT.